This T cell receptor beta chain was found in a study of CD8+CD57+ T cells in acquired aplastic anemia. The wider study: Mean DNA quantity obtained from sorted CD4+ and CD8+ cells was about 3.2 ug. The study's findings and limits: Significant differences in CD8+ Simpson's diversity were not observed between patients and controls.

This clonotype was counted ten times or more. The antigen is undetermined. Sequencing involved patients with CD8+CD57+ cell expansion previously shown by flow cytometry. TCR beta VDJ combinations and CDR3 sequences were profiled from genomic DNA. TCRdb reanalysed the reads using MiXCR and keeps one entry per CDR3 protein. The table has hundreds of thousands of distinct CDR3 sequences, under 40% seen once; the top ten hold less than 0.85%. This clonotype was obtained from a human donor with aplastic anemia. Specimen: sorted CD4+, CD8+, or CD8+CD57+ T cells (not recorded which) from PBMCs.

In nucleotides, the CDR3 is TGTGCCAGCAGTTACTCGGGGGGGATCCAGAATTCACCCCTCCACTTT. This codes for CASSYSGGIQNSPLHF. J is TRBJ1-6 and V is TRBV6-5; perhaps TRBD1 as D (5 bases). The CDR3 has 16 amino acids. CDR1 is MNHEY and CDR2 is SVGAGI in the germline V gene. With 0 bases removed from V and 7 bases from J, the gap between germline ends came to 13 bases.